The TCR beta chain under discussion was sequenced for a study of cytomegalovirus exposure and HLA in healthy donors. Study observations and caveats: Evidence from a later analysis indicated that most CMV-associated TCR beta chains looked HLA-restricted. Another analysis was done later, and it associated 16,951 TCR beta sequences with HLA alleles at 0.05 false discovery rate. It was around 160 TCR beta chains that were listed as cytomegalovirus-associated.

In regard to this clone: Its matching antigen is unknown.

The V gene lost 3 bases and the J gene lost 4 bases, with 15 bases spanning the gap. In germline, CDR1 is LNHDA, CDR2 SQIVND (reference sequence). This CDR3 is 15 amino acids long. Primers for the PCR totalled 60 Vbeta and 13 Jbeta. Using immunoSEQ multiplex PCR, the repertoire was profiled, and TCRdb retains in-frame clones only, with some absent. This sample's clone table lists 70,000 or so clones. The chain employs TRBV19 and TRBJ2-5, with D perhaps matching TRBD1 (6 bases). This clonotype was sampled from a boy younger than 18 in good health and CMV-seronegative. Sequenced input: PBMCs. This CDR3 reads CASSIIQGSLETQYF. The CDR3 DNA reads as TGTGCCAGTAGTATTATACAGGGCTCTCTAGAGACCCAGTACTTC.